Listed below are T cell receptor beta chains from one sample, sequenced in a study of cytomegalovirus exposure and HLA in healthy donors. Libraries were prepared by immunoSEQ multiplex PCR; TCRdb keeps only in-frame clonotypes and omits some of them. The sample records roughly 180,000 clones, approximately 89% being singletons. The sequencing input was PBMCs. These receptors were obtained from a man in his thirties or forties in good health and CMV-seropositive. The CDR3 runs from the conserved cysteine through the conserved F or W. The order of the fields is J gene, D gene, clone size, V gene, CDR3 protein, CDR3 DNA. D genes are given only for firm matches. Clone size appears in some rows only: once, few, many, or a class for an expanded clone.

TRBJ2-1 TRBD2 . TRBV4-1 CASSQPGLAELSSYNEQFF TGCGCCAGCAGCCAACCGGGACTAGCGGAGCTAAGCTCCTACAATGAGCAGTTCTTC
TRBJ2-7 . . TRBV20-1 CSASPGYEQYF TGCAGTGCTTCCCCAGGCTACGAGCAGTACTTC
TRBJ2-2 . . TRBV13 CASRGGTGLTGELFF TGTGCCAGCAGGGGGGGGACAGGTCTCACCGGGGAGCTGTTTTTT
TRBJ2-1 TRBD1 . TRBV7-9 CASSMRYSGQSNFYNEQFF TGTGCCAGCAGCATGAGGTATTCGGGACAGTCGAATTTCTACAATGAGCAGTTCTTC
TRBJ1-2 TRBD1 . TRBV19 CASSSLDRVGYTF TGTGCCAGTAGCAGCCTCGACAGGGTCGGCTACACCTTC
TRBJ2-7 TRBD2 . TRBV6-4 CASSPAAGSSYEQYF TGTGCCAGCAGTCCAGCAGCGGGGAGCTCCTACGAGCAGTACTTC
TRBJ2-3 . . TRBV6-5 CASARDSITDTQYF TGTGCCAGCGCCCGGGACTCTATCACAGATACGCAGTATTTT
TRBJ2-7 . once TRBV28 CASSLALGRTLYEQYF TGTGCCAGCAGTTTAGCTCTGGGCAGGACCCTCTACGAGCAGTACTTC
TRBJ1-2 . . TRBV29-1 CSVAGKGYGYTF TGCAGCGTTGCGGGGAAGGGCTATGGCTACACCTTC
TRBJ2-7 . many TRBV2 CASSMGYSYEQYF TGTGCCAGCAGTATGGGGTACTCCTACGAGCAGTACTTC
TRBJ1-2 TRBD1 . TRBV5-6 CASSDGRQGPVLSGYTF TGTGCCAGCAGCGATGGGAGACAGGGGCCGGTTTTATCTGGCTACACCTTC
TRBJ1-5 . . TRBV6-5 CASSPDSLNQPQHF TGTGCCAGCAGTCCTGACAGCCTCAATCAGCCCCAGCATTTT
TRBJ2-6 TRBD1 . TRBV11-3 CASSPDRGRGGANVLTF TGTGCCAGCAGCCCTGACAGGGGGCGAGGTGGGGCCAACGTCCTGACTTTC
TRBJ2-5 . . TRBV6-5 CASSYSSQETQYF TGTGCCAGCAGTTACTCATCCCAAGAGACCCAGTACTTC
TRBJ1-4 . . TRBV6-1 CASTYSLGNEKLFF TGTGCCAGCACTTACAGTCTTGGCAATGAAAAACTGTTTTTT
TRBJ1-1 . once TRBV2 CASTRGGNTEAFF TGTGCCAGCACCCGGGGAGGGAACACTGAAGCTTTCTTT
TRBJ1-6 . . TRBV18 CASSSTGPPNSPLHF TGTGCCAGCTCATCAACAGGGCCCCCTAATTCACCCCTCCACTTT
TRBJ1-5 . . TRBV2 CASSLQGIGNQPQHF TGTGCCAGCAGTTTACAGGGTATCGGCAATCAGCCCCAGCATTTT
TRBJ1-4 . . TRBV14 CASSQANALKGEKLFF TGTGCCAGCAGCCAGGCCAATGCCCTAAAAGGGGAAAAACTGTTTTTT
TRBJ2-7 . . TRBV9 CAGYRSYEQYF TGTGCCGGATACAGAAGCTACGAGCAGTACTTC
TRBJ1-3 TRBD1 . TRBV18 CASSPRGTGENTIYF TGTGCCAGCTCACCACGCGGGACAGGGGAAAACACCATATATTTT
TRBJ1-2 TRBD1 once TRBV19 CASTRDRANYGYTF TGTGCCAGTACTAGGGACAGAGCTAACTATGGCTACACCTTC
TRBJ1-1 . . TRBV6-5 CASSQLGAGVVAFF TGTGCCAGCAGTCAGTTGGGAGCAGGGGTCGTCGCTTTCTTT
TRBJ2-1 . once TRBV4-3 CASSLGTGDNEQFF TGCGCCAGCAGCCTCGGGACGGGGGACAATGAGCAGTTCTTC
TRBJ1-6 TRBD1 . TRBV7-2 CASTRQGRSPLHF TGTGCCAGCACCCGACAGGGGCGATCACCCCTCCACTTT
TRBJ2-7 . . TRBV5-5 CASSPTDSSYEQYF TGTGCCAGCAGCCCAACGGACAGTTCCTACGAGCAGTACTTC
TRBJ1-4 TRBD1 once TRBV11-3 CASSLRSDRALEKLFF TGTGCCAGCAGCTTACGATCAGACAGGGCCCTAGAAAAACTGTTTTTT
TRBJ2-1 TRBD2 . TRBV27 CASRSEAGVHTNEQFF TGTGCCAGCAGAAGTGAAGCGGGGGTGCATACGAATGAGCAGTTCTTC
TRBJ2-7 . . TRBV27 CASSLVGSYEQYF TGTGCCAGCAGTTTAGTTGGGAGCTACGAGCAGTACTTC
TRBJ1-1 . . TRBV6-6 CASSPQGTTEAFF TGTGCCAGCAGTCCACAGGGTACCACTGAAGCTTTCTTT
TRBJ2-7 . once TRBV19 CASSISGLPSYEQYF TGTGCCAGTAGTATATCCGGGCTCCCCTCCTACGAGCAGTACTTC
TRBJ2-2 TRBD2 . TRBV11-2 CASSLSGSLAGELFF TGTGCCAGCAGCTTGAGCGGGAGTCTAGCCGGGGAGCTGTTTTTT
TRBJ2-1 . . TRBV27 CASSRGSRFLNEQFF TGTGCCAGCAGCAGAGGGTCCCGTTTCCTCAATGAGCAGTTCTTC
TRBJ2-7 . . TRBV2 CASSGRVLSYEQYF TGTGCCAGCAGCGGAAGGGTCCTCTCCTACGAGCAGTACTTC
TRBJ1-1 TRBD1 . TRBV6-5 CASSFTGVDTEAFF TGTGCCAGCAGTTTCACAGGGGTGGACACTGAAGCTTTCTTT
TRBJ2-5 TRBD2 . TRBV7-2 CASSLEGLVFSPYF TGTGCCAGCAGCTTAGAGGGACTAGTTTTTTCGCCGTACTTC
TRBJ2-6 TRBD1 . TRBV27 CASSLTGRGLDSGANVLTF TGTGCCAGCAGTTTGACGGGTAGGGGGCTTGATTCTGGGGCCAACGTCCTGACTTTC
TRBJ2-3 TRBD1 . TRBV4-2 CASSLSGTGSTDTQYF TGTGCCAGCAGCCTCTCCGGGACAGGGAGCACAGATACGCAGTATTTT
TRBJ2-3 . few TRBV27 CASSLSRTVNFLPQTDTQYF TGTGCCAGCAGTTTATCTCGGACCGTCAACTTCTTACCCCAAACAGATACGCAGTATTTT
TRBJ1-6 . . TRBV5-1 CASSLQAGGGSGNSPLHF TGCGCCAGCAGCTTGCAAGCCGGCGGAGGGAGCGGGAATTCACCCCTCCACTTT
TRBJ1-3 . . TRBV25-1 CASSEIQGGYTIYF TGTGCCAGCAGTGAAATACAGGGAGGTTACACCATATATTTT
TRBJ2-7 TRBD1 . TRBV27 CASSLAPVGQGVPYEQYF TGTGCCAGCAGTTTGGCCCCGGTTGGGCAGGGGGTCCCCTACGAGCAGTACTTC
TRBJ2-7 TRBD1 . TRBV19 CASKAGQGASYEQYF TGTGCCAGTAAAGCGGGACAGGGGGCATCTTACGAGCAGTACTTC
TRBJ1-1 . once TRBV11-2 CASSLGGAGVNTEAFF TGTGCCAGCAGCTTAGGGGGGGCTGGGGTGAACACTGAAGCTTTCTTT
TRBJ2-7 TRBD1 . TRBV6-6 CASTRQGYEQYF TGTGCCAGCACCCGACAGGGATACGAGCAGTACTTC
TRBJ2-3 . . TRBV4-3 CASSQEGWDTQYF TGCGCCAGCAGCCAAGAAGGCTGGGATACGCAGTATTTT
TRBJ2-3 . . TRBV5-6 CASSPNRVGQYF TGTGCCAGCAGCCCGAACAGGGTGGGTCAGTATTTT